A single sample gave rise to the 3 T cell receptor beta chains below, sequenced in a study of monozygotic twins with inflammatory bowel disease. TCRdb re-called the 5' RACE reads; one entry per CDR3 protein, DNA not given. Here the sample table reports over 130,000 distinct CDR3 sequences. The specimen sequenced was blood. The receptor set was obtained from a human donor with ulcerative colitis or Crohn's disease, or a healthy co-twin of an affected twin (not recorded which).

This rearrangement joins TRBV7-2 to TRBJ1-1. The CDR3 contains 14 residues. Germline lookup yields CDR1 SGHTA and CDR2 FQGNSA. CDR3 sequence: CASSLGHRTTEAFF. The full variable domain, in which reference TRBV7-2 and TRBJ1-1 provide the parts outside the CDR3, is GAGVSQSPSNKVTEKGKDVELRCDPISGHTALYWYRQSLGQGLEFLIYFQGNSAPDKSGLPSDRFSAERTGGSVSTLTIQRTQQEDSAVYLCASSLGHRTTEAFFGQGTRLTVV.

The J gene is TRBJ2-6, the V gene TRBV20-1; the D call from TCRdb, TRBD1, cannot be confirmed without DNA. Looked up from germline, CDR1 is DFQATT and CDR2 is SNEGSKA (reference sequence). The CDR3 length is 17 residues. CDR3 protein: CSARVWQGARGANVLTF.

The chain couples TRBV12-2 to TRBJ1-1; TCRdb's assignment of TRBD1 cannot be checked, as there is no DNA. TRBV12-2 is listed as a pseudogene. This CDR3 comprises 17 residues. CDR3 residues: CASRGPPGDQYYTEAFF.